This TCR beta chain derives from a study of cytomegalovirus exposure and HLA in healthy donors. The CDR3 is 14 amino acids. Germline V lookup: CDR1 SNHLY, CDR2 FYNNEI. Trimming shortened V by 6 bases and J by 6 bases, and 17 bases separated the two germline ends. PCR amplification relied on 60 Vbeta primers (plus 13 Jbeta primers). Using immunoSEQ multiplex PCR, the repertoire was profiled, and TCRdb retains in-frame clones only, with some absent. Here the sample spans about 160,000 clones, roughly 80% being singletons. The TCR sequence derives from a man aged 25 to 45 in good health and CMV-seronegative. Sequenced input: PBMCs. V usage is TRBV2 and J usage is TRBJ1-2, with TRBD1 as a possible D gene (6 bases). CDR3 loop: CASSPQAHRDGYTF. DNA for the CDR3: TGTGCCAGCAGCCCCCAAGCCCACAGGGATGGCTACACCTTC.